One T cell receptor (beta chain) is described in this entry. These data belong to a study of technical replicates of blood from a handful of donors. Trimming pared 5 bases from V and 1 base from J, leaving 8 bases between. CDR3 length: 13 residues. CDR1 is SGHAT and CDR2 is FQNNGV in the germline V gene. Clones were read by immunoSEQ multiplex PCR, and TCRdb kept only the in-frame ones, dropping some. The data show nearly 80,000 clones, more than 85% seen once. The material sequenced was T cells isolated from PBMCs. The chain employs TRBV11-2 and TRBJ1-1, with a possible D match to TRBD1 (5 bases). The clonotype comes from a human donor in good health. The CDR3, as DNA: TGTGCCAGCAGCCGACAGAAGAACACTGAAGCTTTCTTT. It yields the protein CASSRQKNTEAFF.